A single sample is the source of the 6 T cell receptor beta chains below, sequenced in a study of shared clonotypes between healthy human individuals (dated by TCRdb to about 2020). Library creation used the immunoSEQ multiplex PCR assay. TCRdb limited this immuneACCESS table to in-frame rearrangements with V and J called. A share of clones is missing; checked studies link under half to unresolved V genes, and the rest is unexplained. The sample data list some 200,000 clones, and 85% to 95% of these were observed just once. Jointly, the top ten make up roughly 0.07% of the sample. The sample was naive CD4+ T cells sorted from blood. Reading the label with the study, this specimen's cell subset or site is: CD45RA+ positively selected. Source of these receptors: a woman aged 25-40 years in good health.

CDR3 nucleotides: TGTGCCAGCAGTTCCGGGTCCGCTGTCAGCTCCTACGAGCAGTACTTC. This sequence encodes CASSSGSAVSSYEQYF. The V call is TRBV6-5, the J call TRBJ2-7; unclear D gene. The V gene lost 4 bases and the J gene lost 0 bases, with 16 bases spanning the gap. The CDR3 length is 16 residues. In germline, CDR1 is MNHEY, CDR2 SVGAGI.

This chain joins TRBV5-1 and TRBJ2-7, with a possible D match to TRBD1 (7 bases). The CDR3 covers 19 residues. V was trimmed by 5 bases and J by 0 bases, leaving 27 bases between them. Germline V CDR1 and CDR2: SGHRS, YFSETQ. This CDR3 reads CASRSGGVETGPSSYEQYF. In nucleotides, the CDR3 is TGCGCCAGCAGGAGTGGAGGGGTGGAGACAGGGCCGAGCTCCTACGAGCAGTACTTC.

The J gene is TRBJ2-5, the V gene TRBV30; maybe TRBD2 (5 bases). The end of the DNA aligns better with TRBJ2-7, so the J call may be wrong. Germline CDR1 is GTSNPN and CDR2 is SVGIG (reference sequence). There are 11 residues in the CDR3. The CDR3 protein is CAWGSSYEQYF. Written as DNA, the CDR3 is TGTGCCTGGGGGAGCTCCTACGAGCAGTACTTC.

J is TRBJ2-7 and V is TRBV6-5, with TRBD1 matching over 7 bases. J was trimmed by 1 base and V by 6 bases; bases with no gene match: 6. Germline assignment: CDR1 MNHEY and CDR2 SVGAGI. This CDR3 has 14 residues. The CDR3 reads CASRDQQGSYEQYF. DNA for the CDR3: TGTGCCAGCAGAGATCAACAGGGGTCCTACGAGCAGTACTTC.

This chain links TRBV5-4 with TRBJ2-5; 8 bases map to TRBD1. Germline V gene data show CDR1 as SGHNT and CDR2 as YYREEE (reference sequence). This CDR3 is 15 amino acids long. J gave up 3 bases and V 0 bases, and 4 bases lay outside the gene matches. The CDR3 reads CASSLGLDREETQYF. The CDR3 DNA reads TGTGCCAGCAGCTTGGGCCTGGACAGGGAAGAGACCCAGTACTTC. The variable domain in full, with the rest retrieved from reference TRBV5-4 and TRBJ2-5, is ETGVTQSPTHLIKTRGQQVTLRCSSQSGHNTVSWYQQALGQGPQFIFQYYREEENGRGNFPPRFSGLQFPNYSSELNVNALELDDSALYLCASSLGLDREETQYFGPGTRLLVL.

The chain combines TRBV5-5 with TRBJ2-5; the match to TRBD1 covers 9 bases. V gave up 3 bases and J gave up 9 bases; unmatched junction bases: 12. Germline CDR1 and CDR2: SGHKS and YYEKEE (reference sequence). CDR3 length: 15 amino acids. The CDR3 loop is CASSYSIPGTGPQYF. The CDR3 nucleotides read TGTGCCAGCAGCTACTCAATTCCCGGGACAGGGCCCCAGTACTTC.